This T cell receptor (beta chain) was sequenced for a study of read filtering for tumor transcriptome and immune sequencing. Findings and limits, study-wide: IR-seq and RNA-seq agreed better without single-read clonotypes.

The library was built from 400 ng RNA with molecular barcoded adaptors for alpha/delta and beta/gamma chains. MiXCR, applied by TCRdb to the reads, yields one record per CDR3 protein. The table lists approximately 90,000 distinct CDR3 sequences, around a fifth of them singletons. Deletions cut 1 base from V and 5 bases from J, with 8 bases between. The CDR3 has 14 residues. From germline, CDR1 is SGHAT and CDR2 FQNNGV. Of note for this clonotype: The antigen remains unidentified.

The sequenced sample consisted of a population of CD138-negative cells sorted from bone marrow. The TCR comes from a donor aged 40 or older with multiple myeloma. The chain has TRBV11-2 and TRBJ2-2; D unresolved. CDR3 coding DNA: TGTGCCAGCAGCTTAGGCCCGGAAACCGGGGAGCTGTTTTTT. This codes for CASSLGPETGELFF.